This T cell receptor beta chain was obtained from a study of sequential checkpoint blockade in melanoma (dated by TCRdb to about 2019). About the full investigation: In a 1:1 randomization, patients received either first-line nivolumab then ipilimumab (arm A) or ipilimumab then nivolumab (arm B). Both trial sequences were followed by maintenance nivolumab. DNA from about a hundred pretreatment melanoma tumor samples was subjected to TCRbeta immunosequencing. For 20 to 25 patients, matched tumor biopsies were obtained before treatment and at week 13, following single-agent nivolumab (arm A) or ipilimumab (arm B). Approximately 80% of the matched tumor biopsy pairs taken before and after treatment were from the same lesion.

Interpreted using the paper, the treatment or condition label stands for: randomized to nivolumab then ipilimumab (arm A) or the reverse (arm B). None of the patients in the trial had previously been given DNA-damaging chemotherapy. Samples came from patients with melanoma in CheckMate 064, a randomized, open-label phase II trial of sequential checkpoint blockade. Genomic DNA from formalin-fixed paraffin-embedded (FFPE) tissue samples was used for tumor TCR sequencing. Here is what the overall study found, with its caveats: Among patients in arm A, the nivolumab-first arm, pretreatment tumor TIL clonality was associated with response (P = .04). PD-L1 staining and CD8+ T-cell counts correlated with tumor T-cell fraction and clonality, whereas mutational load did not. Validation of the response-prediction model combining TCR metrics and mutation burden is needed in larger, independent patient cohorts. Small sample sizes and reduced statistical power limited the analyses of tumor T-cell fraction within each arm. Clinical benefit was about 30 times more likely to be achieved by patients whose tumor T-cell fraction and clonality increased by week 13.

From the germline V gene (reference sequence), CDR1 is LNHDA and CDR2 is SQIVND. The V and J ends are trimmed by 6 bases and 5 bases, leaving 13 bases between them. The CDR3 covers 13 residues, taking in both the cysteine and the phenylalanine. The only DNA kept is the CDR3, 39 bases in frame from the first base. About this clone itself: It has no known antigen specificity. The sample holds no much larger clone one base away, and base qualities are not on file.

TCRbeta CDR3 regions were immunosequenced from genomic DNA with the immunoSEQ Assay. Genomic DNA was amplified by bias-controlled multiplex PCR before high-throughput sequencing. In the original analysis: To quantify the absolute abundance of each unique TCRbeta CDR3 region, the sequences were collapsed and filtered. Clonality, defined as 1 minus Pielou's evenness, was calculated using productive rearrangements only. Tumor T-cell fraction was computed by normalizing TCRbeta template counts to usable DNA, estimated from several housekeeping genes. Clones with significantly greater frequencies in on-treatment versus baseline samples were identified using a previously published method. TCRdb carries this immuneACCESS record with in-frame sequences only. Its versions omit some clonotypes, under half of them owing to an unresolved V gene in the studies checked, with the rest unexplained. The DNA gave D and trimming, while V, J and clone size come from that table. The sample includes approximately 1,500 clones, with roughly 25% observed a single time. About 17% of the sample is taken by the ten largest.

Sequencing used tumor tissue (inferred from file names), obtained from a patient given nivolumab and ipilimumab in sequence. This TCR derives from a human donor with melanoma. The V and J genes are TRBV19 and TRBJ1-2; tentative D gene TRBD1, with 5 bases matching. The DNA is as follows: TGTGCCAGTAGACCCATCGGGACGTATGGCTACACCTTC. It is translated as CASRPIGTYGYTF.